A single TCR beta chain is shown here with its context. The antigen remains undetermined. The data derive from a study of cytomegalovirus exposure and HLA in healthy donors. Study-wide findings and caveats: An analysis was carried out at a later point. It showed that HLA-associated TCR beta chains were more clonally expanded than equally common non-associated chains. Later analysis demonstrated an association between a missense DCLRE1C variant and TCR beta V- and J-gene trimming. A highly shared variant cluster was judged a likely technical artifact.

PCR amplification relied on 60 Vbeta primers (plus 13 Jbeta primers). Produced via immunoSEQ multiplex PCR; TCRdb's table is partial and in-frame only. The table lists 160,000 or so clones, over 65% of them singletons. The CDR3 runs 20 residues. V lost 4 bases, J lost 0 bases, and 12 bases stayed unmatched. Germline CDR1 reads MGHRA; CDR2 reads YSYEKL. The clonotype comes from a man in his late teens or twenties in good health and CMV-seropositive. What was sequenced was PBMCs. The chain links TRBV4-1 to TRBJ2-3; TRBD2 matches 14 bases. The CDR3 DNA is TGCGCCAGCAGCCCGGGGACTAGCGGGAGAGGGGGTAGTAGCACAGATACGCAGTATTTT. This codes for CASSPGTSGRGGSSTDTQYF.